This record concerns one TCR beta chain sequence. Data came from immunoSEQ multiplex PCR; TCRdb stores just in-frame clones and leaves some out. The repertoire has 850,000 to 1,200,000 clones, 60% to 80% of them found once; the top ten carry nearly 1.5%. The sample is drawn from a study of shared clonotypes between healthy human individuals. Trimming took off 8 bases at V and 3 bases at J, with 8 bases between the two ends. From germline, CDR1 is MNHNY and CDR2 SVGAGI (reference sequence). The CDR3 is made up of 11 amino acids. The chain links TRBV6-6 to TRBJ2-7; D is unresolved. The sequenced sample consisted of memory CD4+ T cells sorted from blood. Subset: CD45RA-negative fraction. The sequence was obtained from a man between 18 and 29 years old in good health. CDR3 sequence: CASGLSYEQYF. CDR3 nucleotides: TGTGCCAGCGGGTTAAGCTACGAGCAGTACTTC.